This T cell receptor (beta chain) was recorded in a study of T cells after yellow fever vaccination. Study observations and caveats: Though weaker, the secondary response peaked faster, on day 5 versus 15. Relatively few clonotypes were ones that appeared in both CD4 and CD8 compartments.

Via MiXCR, TCRdb re-called the 5' RACE reads, giving one row per CDR3 protein. The repertoire includes 550,000 to 750,000 distinct CDR3 sequences, approximately 15% of them detected once, and about an eighth sits in the top ten. This clonotype showed up just a few times. Antigen specificity is unknown. The sequence was obtained from a man aged 25-45 years who received the YFV17D yellow fever vaccine. The sequences come from PBMCs, collected on the day of the yellow fever booster vaccination.

The CDR3 is CSARDQGGGTNYGYTF. In DNA, the CDR3 is TGCAGTGCTAGAGATCAGGGAGGGGGCACTAACTATGGCTACACCTTC. The genes are TRBV20-1 and TRBJ1-2; 7 bases match TRBD1. The length of the CDR3 is 16 residues. Germline CDR1 is DFQATT and CDR2 is SNEGSKA (reference sequence). Losses at the gene ends were 0 bases for V and 0 bases for J; bases not matched to a gene: 7.